This T cell receptor beta chain was sequenced during a study of blood T cell repertoires in COVID-19. Study as a whole: Acute and convalescent COVID-19 specimens originated in the United States, Italy and Spain. PBMCs, B-cell-depleted T cells, or T cells provided the cDNA or gDNA that made up the material.

The germline gives CDR1 SQVTM, CDR2 ANQGSEA. Trimming cost V 2 bases and J 1 base; bases outside gene matches: 10. This CDR3 is built from 16 residues. Authors' analysis steps: Quantification of nucleated cells was approximated via reference gene primer amplification. Assay used: immunoSEQ multiplex PCR; TCRdb lists only in-frame clones, some missing. For V, J and clone size, that table is used; D and trimming come from the DNA. The repertoire holds more than 250,000 clones, with about 85% as singletons. The V and J genes are TRBV29-1 and TRBJ1-1, with 7 nucleotides matching TRBD1. The clonotype originates from a man between 18 and 29 years old with active or convalescent COVID-19. Sequencing input: peripheral blood. DNA for the CDR3: TGCAGCGTTGAAATTCCCTTCAGGGGGGCGAACACTGAAGCTTTCTTT. Translated: CSVEIPFRGANTEAFF.